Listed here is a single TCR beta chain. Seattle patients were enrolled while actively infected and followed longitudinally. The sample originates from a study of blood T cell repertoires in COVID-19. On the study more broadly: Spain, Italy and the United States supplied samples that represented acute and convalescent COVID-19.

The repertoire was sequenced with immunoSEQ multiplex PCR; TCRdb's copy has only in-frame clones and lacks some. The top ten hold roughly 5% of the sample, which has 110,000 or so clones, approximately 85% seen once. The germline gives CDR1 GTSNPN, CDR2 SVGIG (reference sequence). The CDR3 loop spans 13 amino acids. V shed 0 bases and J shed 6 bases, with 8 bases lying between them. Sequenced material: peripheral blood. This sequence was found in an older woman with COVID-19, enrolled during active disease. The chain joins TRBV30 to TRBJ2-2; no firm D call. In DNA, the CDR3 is TGTGCCTGGAGTGTACTGGTTTCCGGGGAGCTGTTTTTT. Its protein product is CAWSVLVSGELFF.